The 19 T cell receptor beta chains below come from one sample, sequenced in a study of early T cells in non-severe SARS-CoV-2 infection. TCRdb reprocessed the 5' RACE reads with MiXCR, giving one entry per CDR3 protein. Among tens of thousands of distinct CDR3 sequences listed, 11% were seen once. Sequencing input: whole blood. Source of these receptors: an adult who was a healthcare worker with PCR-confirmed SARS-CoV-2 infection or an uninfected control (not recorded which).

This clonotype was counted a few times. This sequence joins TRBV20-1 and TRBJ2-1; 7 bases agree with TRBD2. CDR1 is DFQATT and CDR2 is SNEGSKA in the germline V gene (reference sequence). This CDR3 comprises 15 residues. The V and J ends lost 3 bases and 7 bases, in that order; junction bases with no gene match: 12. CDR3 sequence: CSASLAGDLENEQFF. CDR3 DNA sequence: TGCAGTGCTAGTCTGGCGGGAGACTTGGAGAATGAGCAGTTCTTC.

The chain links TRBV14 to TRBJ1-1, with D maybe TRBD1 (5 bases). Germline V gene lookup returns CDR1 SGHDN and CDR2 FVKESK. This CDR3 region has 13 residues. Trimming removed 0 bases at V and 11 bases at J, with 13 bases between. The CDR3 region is CASSQESGRNAFF. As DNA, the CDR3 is TGTGCCAGCAGCCAAGAATCAGGGAGGAATGCTTTCTTT.

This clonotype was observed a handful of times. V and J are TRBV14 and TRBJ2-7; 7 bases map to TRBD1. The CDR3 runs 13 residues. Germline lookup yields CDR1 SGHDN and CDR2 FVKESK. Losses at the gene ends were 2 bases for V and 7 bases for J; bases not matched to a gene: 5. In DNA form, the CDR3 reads TGTGCCAGCAGCCAATTCCCCAGGGGGGAGCAGTACTTC. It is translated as CASSQFPRGEQYF.

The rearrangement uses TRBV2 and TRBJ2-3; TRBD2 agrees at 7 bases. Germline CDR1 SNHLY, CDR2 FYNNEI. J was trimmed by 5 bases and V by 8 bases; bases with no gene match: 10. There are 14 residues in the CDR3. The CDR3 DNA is TGTGCCAGCCGGGAGCGGGATTGGGAAGATACGCAGTATTTT. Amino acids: CASRERDWEDTQYF.

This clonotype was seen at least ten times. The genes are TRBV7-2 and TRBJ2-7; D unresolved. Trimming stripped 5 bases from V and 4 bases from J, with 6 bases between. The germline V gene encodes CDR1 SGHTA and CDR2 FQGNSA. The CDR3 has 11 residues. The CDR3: CASSPRYEQYF. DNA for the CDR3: TGTGCCAGCAGCCCCCGTTACGAGCAGTACTTC. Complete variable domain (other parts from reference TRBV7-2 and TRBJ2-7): GAGVSQSPSNKVTEKGKDVELRCDPISGHTALYWYRQSLGQGLEFLIYFQGNSAPDKSGLPSDRFSAERTGGSVSTLTIQRTQQEDSAVYLCASSPRYEQYFGPGTRLTVT.

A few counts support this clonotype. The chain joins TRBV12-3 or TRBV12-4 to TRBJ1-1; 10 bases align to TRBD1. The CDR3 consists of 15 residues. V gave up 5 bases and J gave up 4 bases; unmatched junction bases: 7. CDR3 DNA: TGTGCCAGCAGTCCCCGGGGACAGGGGATCACTGAAGCTTTCTTT. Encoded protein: CASSPRGQGITEAFF.

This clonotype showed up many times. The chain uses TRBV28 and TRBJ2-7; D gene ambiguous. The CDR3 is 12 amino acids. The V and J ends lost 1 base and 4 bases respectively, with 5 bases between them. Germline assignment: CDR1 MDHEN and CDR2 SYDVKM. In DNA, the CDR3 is TGTGCCAGCAGTTTATTGGGGTACGAGCAGTACTTC. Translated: CASSLLGYEQYF.

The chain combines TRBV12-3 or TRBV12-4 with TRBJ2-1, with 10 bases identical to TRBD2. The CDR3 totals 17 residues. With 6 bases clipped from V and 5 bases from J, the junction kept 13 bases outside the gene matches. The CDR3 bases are TGTGCCAGCAGGGGGGAGTCTAGCGGGAGTGGTCACAATGAGCAGTTCTTC. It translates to CASRGESSGSGHNEQFF.

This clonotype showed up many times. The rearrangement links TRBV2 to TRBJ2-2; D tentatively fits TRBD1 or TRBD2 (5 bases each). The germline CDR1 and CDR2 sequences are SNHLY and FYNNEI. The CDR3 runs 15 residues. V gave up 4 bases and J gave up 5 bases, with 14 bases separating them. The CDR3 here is CASSVEGTMTGELFF. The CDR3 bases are TGTGCCAGCAGTGTTGAGGGGACCATGACCGGGGAGCTGTTTTTT.

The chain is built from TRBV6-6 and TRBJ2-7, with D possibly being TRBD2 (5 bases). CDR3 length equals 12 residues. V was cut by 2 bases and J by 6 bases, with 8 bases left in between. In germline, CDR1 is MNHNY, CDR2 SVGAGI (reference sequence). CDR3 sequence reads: CASSYVRVEQYF. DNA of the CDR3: TGTGCCAGCAGTTACGTGAGGGTCGAGCAGTACTTC.

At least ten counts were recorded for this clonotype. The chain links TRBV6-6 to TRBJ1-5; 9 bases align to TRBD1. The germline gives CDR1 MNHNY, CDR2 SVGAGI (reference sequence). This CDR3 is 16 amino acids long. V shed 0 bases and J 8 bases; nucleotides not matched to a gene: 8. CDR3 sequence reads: CASSYSWGTGREPQHF. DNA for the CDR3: TGTGCCAGCAGTTACTCATGGGGGACAGGGAGGGAGCCCCAGCATTTT.

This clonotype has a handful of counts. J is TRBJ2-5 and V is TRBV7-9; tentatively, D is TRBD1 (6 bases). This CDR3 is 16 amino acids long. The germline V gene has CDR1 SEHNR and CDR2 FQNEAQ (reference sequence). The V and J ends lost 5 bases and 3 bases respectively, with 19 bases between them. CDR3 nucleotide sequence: TGTGCCAGCAGCGAAAAACAGGGCCGGCTTGAAGAGACCCAGTACTTC. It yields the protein CASSEKQGRLEETQYF.

CDR3 sequence: CASSPPSGTRNEQFF. Here the CDR3 DNA reads TGTGCCAGCAGCCCCCCTAGCGGGACTCGCAATGAGCAGTTCTTC. This chain connects TRBV6-1 to TRBJ2-1; 9 bases match TRBD2. Germline V gene data show CDR1 as MNHNS and CDR2 as SASEGT. The CDR3 sequence is 15 residues long. With V trimmed by 6 bases and J by 6 bases, 9 bases remained unmatched.

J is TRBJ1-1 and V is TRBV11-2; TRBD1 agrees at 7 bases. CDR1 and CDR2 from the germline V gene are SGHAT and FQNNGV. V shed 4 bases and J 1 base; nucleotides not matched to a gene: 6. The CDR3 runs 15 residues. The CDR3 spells CASSSRRGRNTEAFF. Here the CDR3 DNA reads TGTGCCAGCAGCTCCCGTAGGGGGCGGAACACTGAAGCTTTCTTT.

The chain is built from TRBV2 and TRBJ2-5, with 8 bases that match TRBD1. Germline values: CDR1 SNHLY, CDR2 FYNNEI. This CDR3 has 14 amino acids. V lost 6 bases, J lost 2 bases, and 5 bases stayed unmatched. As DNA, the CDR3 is TGTGCCAGCAGACCCAGGACAGGGCAAGAGACCCAGTACTTC. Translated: CASRPRTGQETQYF.

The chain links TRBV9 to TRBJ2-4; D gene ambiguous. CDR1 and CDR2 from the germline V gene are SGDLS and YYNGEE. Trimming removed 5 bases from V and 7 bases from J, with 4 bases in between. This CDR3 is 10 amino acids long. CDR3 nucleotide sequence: TGTGCCAGCAGACAGAACATTCAGTACTTC. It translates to CASRQNIQYF.

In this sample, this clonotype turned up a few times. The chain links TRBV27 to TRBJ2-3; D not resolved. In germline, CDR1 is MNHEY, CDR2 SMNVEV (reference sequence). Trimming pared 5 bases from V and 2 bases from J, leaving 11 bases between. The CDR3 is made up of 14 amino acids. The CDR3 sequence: CASSPWTDTDTQYF. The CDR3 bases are TGTGCCAGCAGTCCATGGACCGACACAGATACGCAGTATTTT.

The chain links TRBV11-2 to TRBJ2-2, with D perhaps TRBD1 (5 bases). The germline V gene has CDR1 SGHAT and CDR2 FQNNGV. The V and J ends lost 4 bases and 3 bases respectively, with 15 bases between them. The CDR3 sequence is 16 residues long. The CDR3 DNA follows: TGTGCCAGCAGCTCATACTTGACAGAAGACACCGGGGAGCTGTTTTTT. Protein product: CASSSYLTEDTGELFF.

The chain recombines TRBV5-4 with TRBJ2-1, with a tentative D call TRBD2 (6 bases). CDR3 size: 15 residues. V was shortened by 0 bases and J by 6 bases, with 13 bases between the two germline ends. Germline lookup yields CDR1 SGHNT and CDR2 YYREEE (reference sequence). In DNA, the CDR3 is TGTGCCAGCAGCTTGGCCTTCGCGGGGTTCAATGAGCAGTTCTTC. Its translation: CASSLAFAGFNEQFF.